This T cell receptor beta chain emerged from a study of T-cell memory formation after mild COVID-19 (dated by TCRdb to the early 2020s). Describing the broader study: TCR sequence clusters from the two donors were found to be largely donor specific. Two young, previously healthy adult volunteers, one female and one male, were included in the cohort. T-cell clones expanding and contracting after mild COVID-19 in a couple of donors were tracked by longitudinal TCRalpha and TCRbeta repertoire sequencing. On the study overall, not on this receptor specifically: Some responding clones were detected in pre-infection memory, which suggested that pre-existing cross-reactive memory T cells had joined the SARS-CoV-2 response. Whether the second-wave clones peaking on day 37 were SARS-CoV-2 specific was not confirmed. Contracting CD4+ clones were located mainly in the CM and EM memory subsets, whereas CD8+ clones were found to be enriched in EMRA. Clones that contracted from day 15 to 85 showed balanced CD4/CD8 phenotypes, whereas a second wave of clones that expanded from day 15 to 37 leaned towards CD4+. The study covered only two mild cases, and larger cohorts including severe cases with pre-infection samples were considered necessary.

For this clonotype: Its antigen is not yet known. Nothing much larger sits one base from this clone, and base qualities are not available.

Ficoll-Paque density gradient centrifugation was used to isolate PBMCs. The CDR3 runs 18 amino acids, cysteine and phenylalanine included. The only DNA kept is the CDR3, 54 bases in frame from the first base. The germline V end is reduced by 2 bases and the J end by 5 bases; junction bases left unmatched: 15. CDR1 and CDR2 are read off the germline V gene as MGHRA and YSYEKL. Data came from an Illumina NovaSeq 6000. cDNA libraries for TCRalpha and TCRbeta were prepared by 5'RACE using constant-segment primers, with sample barcodes and unique molecular identifiers added. RNA was extracted from every sample with Trizol reagent. The libraries were amplified in two PCR steps, and the second step added a second sample barcode and Illumina TruSeq adapters. Sequencing of the libraries was done on an Illumina NovaSeq, producing 2 x 150 bp paired-end reads. As for the authors' bioinformatics: With migec v1.2.7, reads were demultiplexed and then collapsed into UMI-guided consensus sequences. Using mixcr v2.1.11, UMI consensuses were aligned to TRA and TRB V and J templates and then assembled into clonotypes. Clonotypes were classified as expanded or contracted when called significant by both edgeR and NoisET, with noise models trained on biological replicates. edgeR calls used a false discovery rate-adjusted p below 0.01 and a log2 fold-change threshold of 1. As an exploratory analysis of dynamics, PCA with hierarchical clustering was applied to max-normalized trajectories of the 1000 most abundant clonotypes. The CD4 or CD8 phenotype of responding clones was assigned using the separately sequenced CD4+ and CD8+ repertoires. Using fastp trimming at Q25 and MiXCR clonotype assembly, TCRdb reanalyzed the public sequencing data and kept in-frame beta chains. Rows are unified per CDR3 protein, each entry keeping the most common DNA and genes. The V and J calls shown here were made by TCRdb, not taken from the authors' results. The table for this sample lists 130,000 to 150,000 distinct CDR3 sequences; about 5.5% of them were counted only once. The ten largest account for about 2% of the sample.

What was sequenced was PBMCs or a T cell subset sorted from them (not recorded which). The TCR originated in an adult woman who had mild COVID-19 (a few samples of this study predate the infection). The sample titles of this study are shuffled in the database, so cell type and time point are left out; the donor was told from shared clones. This chain joins TRBV4-1 to TRBJ2-3; TRBD1 matches 8 bases in the middle. The DNA sequence reads TGCGCCAGCAGCCAAAATGGGTTCGACAGGGGTATAGGAGATACGCAGTATTTT. It specifies CASSQNGFDRGIGDTQYF.